A single sample is the source of the 27 T cell receptor beta chains below, sequenced in a study of molecular identifiers for immune sequencing clone quantification. TCRdb reanalysed the PCR reads using MiXCR and keeps one entry per CDR3 protein. This table holds roughly 93,000 distinct CDR3 sequences, about 23% found once. The sample comprised naive CD8+ T cells from blood, with Jurkat cell RNA spiked in. This sample's subset: FACS-sorted CD8+CD4-CCR7+CD45RA+ naive T cells. These receptors all come from a human donor in good health. Some libraries in this study had Jurkat cell RNA spiked in.

In its sample, this clonotype was seen many times. This sequence joins TRBV9 and TRBJ2-7; 8 bases line up with TRBD1. This CDR3 contains 12 residues. Germline V gene data show CDR1 as SGDLS and CDR2 as YYNGEE. V dropped 3 bases and J dropped 6; count of bases not matched to a gene: 2. CDR3 sequence: CASSAQGAEQYF. The DNA for the CDR3 is TGTGCCAGCAGCGCCCAGGGGGCCGAGCAGTACTTC.

This clonotype was seen at least ten times. The chain joins TRBV7-9 to TRBJ2-5; TRBD2 might be the D (6 bases). CDR3 length: 13 amino acids. V was pared by 6 bases and J by 2 bases, with 10 bases between. Germline V gene lookup returns CDR1 SEHNR and CDR2 FQNEAQ (reference sequence). The CDR3: CASRTGRQETQYF. DNA of the CDR3: TGTGCCAGCAGAACCGGGAGACAAGAGACCCAGTACTTC.

CDR3 sequence: CASSYLGTGHYNEQFF. The CDR3 region has the DNA TGTGCCAGCAGTTACCTGGGGACAGGGCACTACAATGAGCAGTTCTTC. This chain links TRBV6-5 with TRBJ2-1; 9 bases are a match to TRBD1. Trimming took 2 bases from V and 3 from J; bases not matched to a gene: 5. Germline values: CDR1 MNHEY, CDR2 SVGAGI. The CDR3 extends over 16 amino acids.

This clonotype was seen ten or more times. This chain uses TRBV20-1 with TRBJ1-1; TRBD1 matches at 7 bases. CDR1 is DFQATT, CDR2 SNEGSKA, per germline (reference sequence). V shed 3 bases, J shed 2 bases, and the junction held 3 bases outside the gene matches. This CDR3 is built from 13 residues. The CDR3 region has the DNA TGCAGTGCTAGTACAGGGGTAAACACTGAAGCTTTCTTT. This encodes CSASTGVNTEAFF.

This clonotype has at least ten counts. This chain uses TRBV10-1 with TRBJ2-3; D not certain. Germline V gene sequence: CDR1 WNHNN, CDR2 SYGVQD (reference sequence). The CDR3 is 15 amino acids. V lost 2 bases and J 0 bases, leaving 9 bases between the germline ends. The CDR3 protein is CASSEDGASTDTQYF. CDR3 in DNA: TGCGCCAGCAGTGAGGACGGAGCTAGCACAGATACGCAGTATTTT.

V is TRBV11-2 and J is TRBJ1-1, with D perhaps TRBD1 (6 bases). The length of the CDR3 is 17 residues. Per germline, CDR1 SGHAT and CDR2 FQNNGV. Trimming shortened V by 3 bases and J by 3 bases, and 20 bases separated the two germline ends. CDR3 amino acids: CASSFGEGDWEDTEAFF. DNA of the CDR3: TGTGCCAGCAGCTTCGGAGAGGGGGACTGGGAAGACACTGAAGCTTTCTTT.

This clonotype was picked up a small number of times. This chain connects TRBV4-1 to TRBJ2-1; 7 positions agree with TRBD2. The CDR3 runs to 17 residues. J was trimmed by 7 bases and V by 0 bases; bases with no gene match: 12. Germline CDR1 and CDR2: MGHRA and YSYEKL. The CDR3 nucleotides are TGCGCCAGCAGCCAAGAGGTTAGGGAACTAGCGATAAATGAGCAGTTCTTC. Translation gives CASSQEVRELAINEQFF.

This clonotype has more than one count but fewer than ten. The rearrangement links TRBV7-9 to TRBJ2-7, with 7 positions matching TRBD2. Per germline, CDR1 SEHNR and CDR2 FQNEAQ (reference sequence). The ends lost 8 bases at V and 0 bases at J; junction bases unmatched: 4. This CDR3 is built from 13 residues. This CDR3 reads CASRAGRSYEQYF. CDR3 bases: TGTGCCAGCCGAGCGGGGCGCTCCTACGAGCAGTACTTC.

This clonotype has a handful of counts. The gene calls are TRBV10-3 and TRBJ1-2; maybe TRBD1 (5 bases). The CDR3 sequence is 16 residues long. Trimming shortened V by 2 bases and J by 3 bases, and 16 bases separated the two germline ends. Germline assignment: CDR1 ENHRY and CDR2 SYGVKD. CDR3 in amino acids: CAISEGQDQGDYGYTF. The CDR3 DNA follows: TGTGCCATCAGTGAGGGGCAGGACCAGGGCGACTATGGCTACACCTTC.

This clonotype was seen a handful of times. The V and J genes are TRBV6-4 and TRBJ2-1; D remains unclear. This CDR3 has 13 residues. CDR1 and CDR2 from the germline V gene are MRHNA and SNTAGT. The V gene lost 1 base and the J gene lost 0 bases, with 1 base spanning the gap. The CDR3 nucleotides are TGTGCCAGCAGTGACTTCTCCTACAATGAGCAGTTCTTC. This encodes CASSDFSYNEQFF.

This clonotype was detected many times. The V call is TRBV5-1, the J call TRBJ2-7; possible D gene TRBD2, 6 bases. The CDR3 contains 14 residues. The ends were cut back, 1 base at V and 7 bases at J, with 15 bases in the middle. The germline CDR1 and CDR2 sequences are SGHRS and YFSETQ. As DNA, the CDR3 is TGCGCCAGCAGCTTGTACACGCCGGCGGGAGAGCAGTACTTC. Translation: CASSLYTPAGEQYF. Based on the CDR3 plus reference TRBV5-1 and TRBJ2-7, the full variable domain is KAGVTQTPRYLIKTRGQQVTLSCSPISGHRSVSWYQQTPGQGLQFLFEYFSETQRNKGNFPGRFSGRQFSNSRSEMNVSTLELGDSALYLCASSLYTPAGEQYFGPGTRLTVT.

This chain uses TRBV4-2 with TRBJ2-2; D assignment may be TRBD1 or TRBD2 (7 bases each). The CDR3 sequence is 20 residues long. CDR1 is LGHNA and CDR2 is YNFKEQ in the germline V gene. Trimming removed 1 base from V and 1 base from J, with 22 bases in between. The CDR3 here is CASSQALGRGLAVNTGELFF. The CDR3 DNA is TGTGCCAGCAGCCAAGCCCTAGGAAGGGGGCTAGCGGTGAACACCGGGGAGCTGTTTTTT.

This clonotype was seen ten or more times. The chain joins TRBV13 to TRBJ2-3; a possible D gene is TRBD2 (6 bases). Trimming pared 10 bases from V and 4 bases from J, leaving 12 bases between. Looked up from germline, CDR1 is PRHDT and CDR2 is FYEKMQ (reference sequence). This CDR3 is built from 12 residues. The CDR3 region has the DNA TGTGCCATAAAGGAGGGAGCAGATACGCAGTATTTT. It yields the protein CAIKEGADTQYF.

This clonotype was observed a handful of times. The genes are TRBV12-3 or TRBV12-4 and TRBJ2-7; 8 bases are a match to TRBD2. V dropped 5 bases and J dropped 0; count of bases not matched to a gene: 9. The length of the CDR3 is 16 residues. In DNA form, the CDR3 reads TGTGCCAGCAGTAAAACAGCGGGGGAACACTCCTACGAGCAGTACTTC. It yields the protein CASSKTAGEHSYEQYF.

This clonotype was recorded many times. The gene calls are TRBV7-2 and TRBJ2-7, with 10 bases identical to TRBD1. The V segment lost 8 bases and the J segment 3 bases; nucleotides outside the gene matches: 7. Germline V gene data show CDR1 as SGHTA and CDR2 as FQGNSA. The CDR3 consists of 14 residues. The CDR3 sequence is CASGSWTGGYEQYF. CDR3 DNA sequence: TGTGCCAGCGGCTCCTGGACAGGGGGCTACGAGCAGTACTTC.

About this clonotype: A read error may produce the germline difference seen at one junction end. The V call is TRBV7-2, the J call TRBJ2-2; D remains ambiguous. Germline assignment: CDR1 SGHTA and CDR2 FQGNSA. The CDR3 extends over 14 amino acids. The CDR3 reads CASSLGLNAGELFF. For the CDR3, the DNA is TGTGCCAGCAGCTTAGGACTGAACGCCGGGGAGCTGTTTTTT.

Notes on this clonotype: A much larger clone lies a single base off, so this may be a read error. The chain joins TRBV6-2 or TRBV6-3 to TRBJ1-1; D is ambiguous. Germline-derived CDR1 and CDR2 are MNHEY and SVGEGT. The CDR3 runs to 11 residues. Trimming took off 0 bases at V and 6 bases at J, with 2 bases between the two ends. Here the CDR3 DNA reads TGTGCCAGCAGTTACTCGGCTGAAGCTTTCTTT. It yields the protein CASSYSAEAFF.

The table lists this clonotype with many counts. The gene calls are TRBV28 and TRBJ2-1; D is uncertain. The CDR3 has 17 residues. The ends were cut back, 5 bases at V and 0 bases at J, with 17 bases in the middle. Germline V gene lookup returns CDR1 MDHEN and CDR2 SYDVKM. CDR3 bases: TGTGCCAGCAGTAGGCTTTGGAGCTTAGACTCCTACAATGAGCAGTTCTTC. Protein product: CASSRLWSLDSYNEQFF.

This clonotype was picked up a small number of times. CDR3 nucleotide sequence: TGTGCCAGCAGCTCCCGGGACACAACGAGGGAGACCCAGTACTTC. Protein sequence: CASSSRDTTRETQYF. The chain carries TRBV11-2 and TRBJ2-5; D perhaps matches TRBD1 (6 bases). Germline CDR1 is SGHAT and CDR2 is FQNNGV. The V end was cut by 4 bases, the J end by 5 bases, with 17 bases between. The CDR3 extends over 15 amino acids. The full variable domain, completed using reference TRBV11-2 and TRBJ2-5, is EAGVAQSPRYKIIEKRQSVAFWCNPISGHATLYWYQQILGQGPKLLIQFQNNGVVDDSQLPKDRFSAERLKGVDSTLKIQPAKLEDSAVYLCASSSRDTTRETQYFGPGTRLLVL.

V and J are TRBV6-1 and TRBJ1-2; possible D gene TRBD1, 5 bases. Germline CDR1 reads MNHNS; CDR2 reads SASEGT. The V and J ends lost 4 bases and 0 bases respectively, with 15 bases between them. The CDR3 runs to 16 residues. The CDR3 DNA reads TGTGCCAGCAGTGCGGAGCCGACAGTAGCTAACTATGGCTACACCTTC. This translates into CASSAEPTVANYGYTF.

The chain employs TRBV7-9 and TRBJ2-1; 7 nucleotides match TRBD1. The V and J ends lost 2 bases and 4 bases, in that order; junction bases with no gene match: 5. CDR1 is SEHNR, CDR2 FQNEAQ, per germline (reference sequence). The CDR3 extends over 15 amino acids. CDR3 nucleotide sequence: TGTGCCAGCAGCTTACCCCCGACAGGGTACAATGAGCAGTTCTTC. Its translation: CASSLPPTGYNEQFF.

This clonotype was counted a single time. The V and J genes are TRBV7-9 and TRBJ2-5, with 11 bases that match TRBD2. This CDR3 is 17 amino acids long. Per germline, CDR1 SEHNR and CDR2 FQNEAQ (reference sequence). V gave up 4 bases and J gave up 5 bases; unmatched junction bases: 12. The DNA of the CDR3 is TGTGCCAGCAGCTCCGGACTAGCGGGCCCCTATGGGGAGACCCAGTACTTC. Translated: CASSSGLAGPYGETQYF.

Concerning this clonotype itself: This may be a read error: a much more frequent sequence differs by one nucleotide. V gene TRBV11-2 combines with J gene TRBJ2-5, with 7 bases lining up with TRBD2. The CDR3 has 15 amino acids. Germline CDR1 and CDR2: SGHAT and FQNNGV. Trimming took 0 bases from V and 4 from J; bases not matched to a gene: 5. The CDR3 sequence is CASSLEGRVRETQYF. CDR3 coding DNA: TGTGCCAGCAGCTTAGAAGGGAGGGTACGAGAGACCCAGTACTTC.

About this clonotype itself: Given the absence of the conserved phenylalanine or tryptophan at the CDR3 end, a read error is likely. The chain uses TRBV29-1 and TRBJ2-7, with D possibly TRBD2 on 6 matching bases. Trimming shortened V by 2 bases and J by 3 bases, and 11 bases separated the two germline ends. Germline-derived CDR1 and CDR2 are SQVTM and ANQGSEA. CDR3 length: 13 residues. For the CDR3, the DNA is TGCAGCGTTGAACGGGACTGGATCTACGAGCAGTACCTC. Translation: CSVERDWIYEQYL.

About this clonotype itself: A much larger clone lies a single base off, so this may be a read error. The DNA for the CDR3 is TGTGCCAGCAGCCTTGTCGGGACCGATGATAAACTGTTTTTT. It specifies CASSLVGTDDKLFF. The gene calls are TRBV7-9 and TRBJ1-4; weak D call: TRBD1 (5 bases). The CDR3 covers 14 residues. The germline V gene encodes CDR1 SEHNR and CDR2 FQNEAQ (reference sequence).

The chain uses TRBV7-2 and TRBJ2-7; TRBD1 matches 11 bases. Per germline, CDR1 SGHTA and CDR2 FQGNSA. The CDR3 runs to 15 residues. Trimming at V came to 3 bases and at J to 3 bases, leaving 4 bases not matched to a gene. The CDR3 protein is CASSFGTGGLYEQYF. The DNA of the CDR3 is TGTGCCAGCAGCTTCGGGACAGGGGGTCTCTACGAGCAGTACTTC.

This chain joins TRBV7-9 and TRBJ1-4, with 7 bases identical to TRBD1. Germline CDR1 reads SEHNR; CDR2 reads FQNEAQ (reference sequence). Losses at the gene ends were 8 bases for V and 3 bases for J; bases not matched to a gene: 9. This CDR3 region has 15 residues. The CDR3 sequence is CASLPAGTANEKLFF. The CDR3 DNA follows: TGTGCCAGCCTACCTGCGGGGACAGCTAATGAAAAACTGTTTTTT.